These 10 T cell receptor beta chains came from one sample sequenced in a study of CD8 T cells in acute hepatitis C reinfection. Time point noted: naive CD8 control sorted from an acute-time-point sample. Assay: immunoSEQ multiplex PCR; the TCRdb copy retains only in-frame clones and omits some. The table records fewer than 40,000 clones, 80% to 90% of them present only once. Sequencing used naive CD8+ T cells from PBMCs. These receptors all stem from a woman under 30 who spontaneously cleared hepatitis C infection.

The V and J genes are TRBV5-1 and TRBJ1-3; no clear D. Trimming took 7 bases from V and 4 from J, leaving 9 bases between them. CDR3 length: 12 amino acids. Germline V CDR1 and CDR2: SGHRS, YFSETQ. For the CDR3, the DNA is TGCGCCAGCTACGGCGGGGGAAACACCATATATTTT. Encoded protein: CASYGGGNTIYF.

V usage is TRBV29-1 and J usage is TRBJ2-5, with D perhaps matching TRBD1 (6 bases). Germline CDR1 is SQVTM and CDR2 is ANQGSEA. The germline V and J ends were trimmed by 3 bases and 5 bases, with 22 bases remaining between them. The CDR3 contains 16 residues. CDR3 DNA: TGCAGCGTTGATGGCCTTAGGACAGACTTACGCGAGACCCAGTACTTC. Protein: CSVDGLRTDLRETQYF. The full variable domain, in which reference TRBV29-1 and TRBJ2-5 provide the parts outside the CDR3, is SAVISQKPSRDICQRGTSLTIQCQVDSQVTMMFWYRQQPGQSLTLIATANQGSEATYESGFVIDKFPISRPNLTFSTLTVSNMSPEDSSIYLCSVDGLRTDLRETQYFGPGTRLLVL.

The chain couples TRBV27 to TRBJ1-1; the D is unclear. Germline CDR1 reads MNHEY; CDR2 reads SMNVEV (reference sequence). V lost 1 base and J 3 bases, leaving 9 bases between the germline ends. CDR3 length equals 14 residues. This chain's CDR3 is CASSLFAGYTEAFF. The CDR3 DNA is TGTGCCAGCAGTTTATTCGCGGGATACACTGAAGCTTTCTTT.

The rearrangement uses TRBV4-1 and TRBJ2-5; 8 nucleotides line up with TRBD1. In germline, CDR1 is MGHRA, CDR2 YSYEKL. This CDR3 is built from 13 residues. With 6 bases clipped from V and 5 bases from J, the junction kept 5 bases outside the gene matches. The CDR3: CASSMTGDETQYF. Written as DNA, the CDR3 is TGCGCCAGCAGTATGACAGGGGACGAGACCCAGTACTTC.

The rearrangement links TRBV10-2 to TRBJ1-1; tentatively, D is TRBD1 (5 bases). This CDR3 contains 16 residues. The ends were cut back, 5 bases at V and 6 bases at J, with 22 bases in the middle. Germline CDR1 reads WSHSY; CDR2 reads SAAADI. CDR3 DNA: TGCGCCAGCAGTTTGGGTTTGGAGGGGAGAGGAGCTGAAGCTTTCTTT. Amino acids: CASSLGLEGRGAEAFF.

This chain's CDR3 is CASSGKDRGRNEQFF. The CDR3 nucleotides read TGCGCCAGCAGCGGGAAAGACAGGGGCAGGAATGAGCAGTTCTTC. The rearrangement links TRBV5-1 to TRBJ2-1; 8 bases agree with TRBD1. Trimming took 4 bases from V and 7 from J; bases not matched to a gene: 10. This CDR3 contains 15 residues. Germline CDR1 SGHRS, CDR2 YFSETQ.

The V gene is TRBV19, the J gene TRBJ2-7; TRBD2 aligns across 8 bases. Unmatched junction bases numbered 10, after V lost 6 bases and J lost 0 bases. This CDR3 has 16 amino acids. Germline CDR1 reads LNHDA; CDR2 reads SQIVND (reference sequence). CDR3 coding DNA: TGTGCCAGTAGCCCCATGGTGGGACTAGACTCCTACGAGCAGTACTTC. As protein: CASSPMVGLDSYEQYF.

The V call is TRBV19, the J call TRBJ1-5; the match to TRBD1 covers 7 bases. The CDR3 spans 14 residues. CDR1 is LNHDA and CDR2 is SQIVND in the germline V gene (reference sequence). After removal of 7 bases from V and 7 bases from J, the junction contained 10 bases not matched to a gene. The CDR3 loop reads CASTNRDSSQPQHF. The CDR3 DNA reads TGTGCCAGTACAAACCGGGACAGTAGCCAGCCCCAGCATTTT.

V is TRBV5-5 and J is TRBJ2-7, with D unresolved. This CDR3 region has 16 residues. Trimming cost V 1 base and J 2 bases, with 16 bases left between them. Looked up from germline, CDR1 is SGHKS and CDR2 is YYEKEE (reference sequence). The CDR3 spells CASSLFGTADTYEQYF. In DNA form, the CDR3 reads TGTGCCAGCAGCTTGTTCGGTACGGCAGACACCTACGAGCAGTACTTC.

The V gene is TRBV5-4, the J gene TRBJ1-2; D is uncertain. CDR1 SGHNT and CDR2 YYREEE come from the germline V gene (reference sequence). V dropped 4 bases and J dropped 4 bases, with 8 bases sitting between them. The CDR3 sequence is 12 residues long. The CDR3 bases are TGTGCCAGCAGCCTCTCGGGCTATGGCTACACCTTC. Translation: CASSLSGYGYTF.